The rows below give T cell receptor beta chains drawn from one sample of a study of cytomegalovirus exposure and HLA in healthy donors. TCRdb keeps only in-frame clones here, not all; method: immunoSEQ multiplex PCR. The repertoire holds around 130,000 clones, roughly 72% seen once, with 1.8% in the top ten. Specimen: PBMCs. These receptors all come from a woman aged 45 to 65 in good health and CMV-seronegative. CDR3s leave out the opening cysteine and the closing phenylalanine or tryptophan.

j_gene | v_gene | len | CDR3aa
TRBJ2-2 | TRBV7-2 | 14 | ASSYSHGVRTGELF
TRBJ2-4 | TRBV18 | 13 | ASSLPTIAKNIQY
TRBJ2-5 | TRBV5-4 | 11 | ASSRDSQETQY
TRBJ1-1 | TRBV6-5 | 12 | ASSPGTVGTEAF
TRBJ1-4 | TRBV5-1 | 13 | ASSLRKGGDEKLF
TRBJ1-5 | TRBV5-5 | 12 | ASSRQNSNQPQH
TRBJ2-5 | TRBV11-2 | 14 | ASSLSSSGAQETQY
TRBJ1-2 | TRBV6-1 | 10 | ASTRDRERYP
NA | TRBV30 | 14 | AWSVLIGQGAYEQY
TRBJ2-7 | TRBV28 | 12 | ASSLAGIDYEQY